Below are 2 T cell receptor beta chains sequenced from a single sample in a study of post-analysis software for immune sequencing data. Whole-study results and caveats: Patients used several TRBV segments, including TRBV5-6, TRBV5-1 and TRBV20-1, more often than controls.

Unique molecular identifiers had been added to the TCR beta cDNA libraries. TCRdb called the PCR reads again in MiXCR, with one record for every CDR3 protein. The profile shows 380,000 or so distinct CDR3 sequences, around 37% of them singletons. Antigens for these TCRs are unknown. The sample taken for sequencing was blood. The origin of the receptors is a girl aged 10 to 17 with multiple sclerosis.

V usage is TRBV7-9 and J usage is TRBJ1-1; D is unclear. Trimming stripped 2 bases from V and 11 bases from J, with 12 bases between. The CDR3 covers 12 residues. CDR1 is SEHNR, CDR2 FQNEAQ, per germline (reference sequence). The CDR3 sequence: CASSLSSREAFF. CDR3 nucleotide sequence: TGTGCCAGCAGCTTAAGTTCGCGGGAGGCTTTCTTT.

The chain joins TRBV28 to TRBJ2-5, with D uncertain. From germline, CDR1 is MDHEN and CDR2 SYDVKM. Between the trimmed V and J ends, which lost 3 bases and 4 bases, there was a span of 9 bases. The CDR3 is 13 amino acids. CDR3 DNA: TGTGCCAGCAGTTTCGAGGTGCGAGAGACCCAGTACTTC. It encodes CASSFEVRETQYF.